This T cell receptor (beta chain) comes out of a study of siplizumab effects on memory and regulatory T cells. Study-wide points: Among alloreactive clones, only a minor fraction mapped to unstimulated subsets.

V lost 0 bases and J 4 bases, leaving 5 bases between the germline ends. This CDR3 has 12 residues. From germline, CDR1 is SGHDT and CDR2 YYEEEE. Method: immunoSEQ multiplex PCR; TCRdb's copy keeps in-frame clones and lacks some. The sample holds approximately 110,000 clones, around 90% seen once. With regard to this clone: The antigen is not known. This specimen includes other DNA sequences encoding the same CDR3.

The chain links TRBV5-6 to TRBJ2-7, with D unclear. The clonotype comes from a human donor in good health. Sequenced: Tregs sorted from blood. Here the CDR3 reads CASSLGGYEQYF. DNA for the CDR3: TGTGCCAGCAGCTTGGGCGGATACGAGCAGTACTTC.